The 18 T cell receptor beta chains presented below share a single source sample, sequenced in a study of blood T cell repertoires in COVID-19 (dated by TCRdb to about 2020). Library prep was done by the immunoSEQ multiplex PCR assay. This immuneACCESS table, as held by TCRdb, lists in-frame sequences with V and J called but not all clones. Of the missing ones, under half trace to an unresolved V gene in checked studies; the others have no known cause. The sample table shows approximately 55,000 clones, and around four fifths are seen once. The ten largest account for 15% to 20% of the sample. Sequences were obtained from peripheral blood. These receptors came from a young man with COVID-19, enrolled during active disease.

As regards this clone: Other DNA sequences in this sample translate to the same CDR3. V gene TRBV6-5 combines with J gene TRBJ1-6; TRBD1 is a possible D gene (5 bases). This CDR3 contains 16 residues. CDR1 and CDR2 (germline): MNHEY, SVGAGI. Between the trimmed V and J ends, which lost 2 bases and 4 bases, there was a span of 12 bases. CDR3 sequence: CASSYGRARYNSPLHF. The DNA of the CDR3 is TGTGCCAGCAGTTACGGCAGGGCGAGATATAATTCACCCCTCCACTTT.

This chain links TRBV10-1 with TRBJ1-1, with 7 bases fitting TRBD1. The germline V gene has CDR1 WNHNN and CDR2 SYGVQD (reference sequence). This CDR3 has 18 residues. Trimming took 10 bases from V and 3 from J; bases not matched to a gene: 23. The CDR3 DNA sequence: TGCGCCACCAGCCGGGCAGGGGGGATATTTTATGGGGACACTGAAGCTTTCTTT. It is translated as CATSRAGGIFYGDTEAFF.

With respect to this clone: Other DNA sequences from this sample encode an identical CDR3 as well. The CDR3 region is CASSLEPGTAVEAFF. The CDR3 nucleotides are TGTGCCAGCAGCTTAGAGCCCGGGACAGCGGTTGAAGCTTTCTTT. J is TRBJ1-1 and V is TRBV7-8, with 7 bases identical to TRBD1. The V segment lost 1 base and the J segment 7 bases; nucleotides outside the gene matches: 9. CDR3 length: 15 residues. The germline gives CDR1 SGHVS, CDR2 FQNEAQ.

V and J are TRBV18 and TRBJ2-2; 12 bases match TRBD2. The CDR3 covers 17 residues. The germline V gene encodes CDR1 KGHSH and CDR2 LQKENI. With V trimmed by 3 bases and J by 2 bases, 4 bases remained unmatched. The CDR3 is CASSPPSGGDNTGELFF. The DNA of the CDR3 is TGTGCCAGCTCACCTCCTAGCGGGGGGGACAACACCGGGGAGCTGTTTTTT.

The V and J genes are TRBV19 and TRBJ2-7; 10 bases line up with TRBD1. Germline V gene data show CDR1 as LNHDA and CDR2 as SQIVND (reference sequence). The CDR3 has 16 amino acids. V shed 3 bases and J 5 bases; nucleotides not matched to a gene: 10. In nucleotides, the CDR3 is TGTGCCAGTAGTATCCTAGTGGGGACAGGGGCCCACGAGCAGTACTTC. Amino acids: CASSILVGTGAHEQYF.

The V call is TRBV30, the J call TRBJ2-5; 15 nucleotides match TRBD2. Germline V lookup: CDR1 GTSNPN, CDR2 SVGIG (reference sequence). The CDR3 is 15 residues long. The V segment lost 3 bases and the J segment 4 bases; nucleotides outside the gene matches: 3. The CDR3 sequence: CAWSPGLAGGETQYF. The CDR3 DNA reads as TGTGCCTGGAGCCCGGGACTAGCGGGGGGAGAGACCCAGTACTTC.

The V gene is TRBV7-9, the J gene TRBJ1-2; D not certain. The V end lost 1 base, the J end lost 5 bases, and 8 bases lay between the germline ends. Germline-derived CDR1 and CDR2 are SEHNR and FQNEAQ (reference sequence). This CDR3 is 13 amino acids long. CDR3 protein: CASSLDYGYGYTF. The DNA for the CDR3 is TGTGCCAGCAGCTTAGACTACGGGTATGGCTACACCTTC.

The V gene is TRBV15, the J gene TRBJ1-5, with 7 bases fitting TRBD1. This CDR3 is 15 amino acids long. V was clipped by 0 bases and J by 8 bases; unmatched bases: 7. Germline values: CDR1 LNHNV, CDR2 YYDKDF (reference sequence). CDR3 residues: CATSRDLRGQEPQHF. CDR3 sequence (DNA): TGTGCCACCAGCAGAGATCTGAGGGGGCAGGAGCCCCAGCATTTT.

V usage is TRBV28 and J usage is TRBJ2-2, with D perhaps TRBD2 (7 bases). CDR1 is MDHEN and CDR2 is SYDVKM in the germline V gene. The CDR3 is made up of 12 amino acids. The CDR3 here is CLSRGGTGELFF. As DNA, the CDR3 is TGTCTGTCGAGGGGGGGGACCGGGGAGCTGTTTTTT.

By share, this clone counts as medium-sized. The sample holds other DNA sequences that translate to the same CDR3. This chain uses TRBV11-3 with TRBJ1-1; D is unclear. Per germline, CDR1 SGHNT and CDR2 YENEEA. V was shortened by 2 bases and J by 3 bases, with 7 bases between the two germline ends. The CDR3 is 13 residues long. Written as DNA, the CDR3 is TGTGCCAGCAGCTTATTCGGTGACACTGAAGCTTTCTTT. Protein sequence: CASSLFGDTEAFF.

The J gene is TRBJ2-7, the V gene TRBV7-9, with a weak D call TRBD1 (5 bases). Trimming removed 5 bases at V and 4 bases at J, with 18 bases between. The CDR3 has 15 amino acids. CDR1 is SEHNR, CDR2 FQNEAQ, per germline (reference sequence). CDR3 coding DNA: TGTGCCAGCAGCCCCGGCAGGGTTGGCCTTTACGAGCAGTACTTC. Its translation is CASSPGRVGLYEQYF. Using reference TRBV7-9 and TRBJ2-7 for the parts outside the CDR3, the full variable domain is DTGVSQNPRHKITKRGQNVTFRCDPISEHNRLYWYRQTLGQGPEFLTYFQNEAQLEKSRLLSDRFSAERPKGSFSTLEIQRTEQGDSAMYLCASSPGRVGLYEQYFGPGTRLTVT.

The rearrangement uses TRBV12-3 or TRBV12-4 and TRBJ1-1, with D unclear. Trimming cost V 7 bases and J 4 bases, with 13 bases left between them. This CDR3 spans 13 amino acids. The CDR3 region has the DNA TGTGCCAGCAAGGTGGCCCCGGGCACTGAAGCTTTCTTT. Protein sequence: CASKVAPGTEAFF.

The chain uses TRBV5-8 and TRBJ1-6, with 9 bases identical to TRBD1. CDR3 size: 15 residues. Trimming took 3 bases from V and 7 from J; bases not matched to a gene: 5. Germline-derived CDR1 and CDR2 are SGHTS and YDEGEE. CDR3: CASSSLQGANSPLHF. As DNA, the CDR3 is TGTGCCAGCAGCTCCCTACAGGGGGCCAATTCACCCCTCCACTTT.

This sequence joins TRBV6-2 or TRBV6-3 and TRBJ2-7; 9 nucleotides match TRBD2. The V and J ends lost 0 bases and 13 bases, in that order; junction bases with no gene match: 16. CDR3 length: 16 residues. Germline CDR1 reads MNHEY; CDR2 reads SVGEGT. Here the CDR3 reads CASSYSKIAGDGRSYF. In DNA, the CDR3 is TGTGCCAGCAGTTACTCGAAAATAGCGGGAGACGGTCGGAGTTACTTC.

The chain employs TRBV29-1 and TRBJ2-7; 7 bases map to TRBD1. J was trimmed by 3 bases and V by 2 bases; bases with no gene match: 4. Germline V lookup: CDR1 SQVTM, CDR2 ANQGSEA. This CDR3 comprises 13 residues. CDR3 in amino acids: CSVETDRVYEQYF. The CDR3 coding sequence is TGCAGCGTTGAAACCGACAGGGTCTACGAGCAGTACTTC.

The gene calls are TRBV9 and TRBJ1-3, with D maybe TRBD1 (6 bases). The CDR3 contains 15 residues. Deletions cut 0 bases from V and 5 bases from J, with 12 bases between. Germline lookup yields CDR1 SGDLS and CDR2 YYNGEE. This CDR3 reads CASSVVTGGRNTIYF. CDR3 bases: TGTGCCAGCAGCGTAGTGACAGGTGGAAGAAACACCATATATTTT. Filled out from reference TRBV9 and TRBJ1-3, the complete variable domain reads DSGVTQTPKHLITATGQRVTLRCSPRSGDLSVYWYQQSLDQGLQFLIQYYNGEERAKGNILERFSAQQFPDLHSELNLSSLELGDSALYFCASSVVTGGRNTIYFGEGSWLTVV.

The chain uses TRBV28 and TRBJ2-7; 9 bases align to TRBD2. CDR3 length equals 15 residues. The germline V gene has CDR1 MDHEN and CDR2 SYDVKM. The trim removed 4 bases at V and 9 bases at J, leaving 13 bases unmatched. As DNA, the CDR3 is TGTGCCAGCAGTTCCCACCTAGCGGGAAGGTCTTGGCAGTACTTC. Translating it yields CASSSHLAGRSWQYF.

A word on this clone: The sample has other DNA sequences that encode this CDR3 too. The chain joins TRBV2 to TRBJ2-7; 11 bases are a match to TRBD1. Losses at the gene ends were 4 bases for V and 5 bases for J; bases not matched to a gene: 1. Germline lookup yields CDR1 SNHLY and CDR2 FYNNEI. There are 13 residues in the CDR3. The CDR3 sequence: CASSGTGGDEQYF. Written as DNA, the CDR3 is TGTGCCAGCAGTGGGACAGGGGGCGACGAGCAGTACTTC.